This T cell receptor beta chain stems from a study of a mutant IDH1 vaccine in newly diagnosed glioma. Study as a whole: Treatment recipients were about 60% male and approximately 40% female, and their mean age was 40.4 years. Standard pretreatment was either radiotherapy, temozolomide, or, for most, radiochemotherapy with temozolomide. Study-wide results and caveats: Vaccine-induced immune responses were detected in over 90% of patients.

Time point: baseline, week 1 (first vaccination visit). Treatment meaning: pre-vaccination baseline after standard-of-care therapy. Only in-frame clones appear in the TCRdb table, and some are missing; sequencing was by immunoSEQ multiplex PCR. The sample carries around 64,000 clones, more than 70% recorded once. Germline V gives CDR1 SGHVS, CDR2 FQNEAQ. Deletions cut 5 bases from V and 3 bases from J, with 10 bases between. The CDR3 spans 13 residues. This clone appeared once. As yet, its antigen is unknown. The source was peripheral blood mononuclear cells (PBMCs), collected from a glioma patient treated with radiotherapy, temozolomide or both. The V call is TRBV7-8, the J call TRBJ1-1; D ambiguous. The origin of this receptor is a woman aged 18-30 years with glioma. Some clones in this sample may be carry-over from other donors' samples. CDR3 residues: CASSRTSDTEAFF. CDR3 nucleotides: TGTGCCAGCAGCCGGACGTCAGACACTGAAGCTTTCTTT.